This T cell receptor beta chain emerged from a study of blood T cell repertoires in COVID-19. The V gene's germline CDR1 is MNHEY and CDR2 SVGEGT. V lost 1 base and J 2 bases, leaving 9 bases between the germline ends. The CDR3 runs 15 residues. This table comes from immunoSEQ multiplex PCR, and its TCRdb copy is limited to in-frame clones, with some not included. The sample has about 18,000 clones, approximately 90% seen once; the top ten hold about 16%. The clonotype originates from a human donor in a cohort sampled during active COVID-19. The chain joins TRBV6-2 or TRBV6-3 to TRBJ1-5; D unresolved. Sample: peripheral blood. The CDR3 coding sequence is TGTGCCAGCAGTTACTGGGCAGTGGGCAATCAGCCCCAGCATTTT. Amino acid sequence: CASSYWAVGNQPQHF.